This passage covers 20 T cell receptor beta chains from one sample sequenced in a study of OX40 agonist ivuxolimab in advanced cancers. Measured with immunoSEQ multiplex PCR; TCRdb has only the in-frame clones, and not every one. The sample includes more than 65,000 clones, around 85% seen only once; the top ten take about 0.83%. This specimen was CD4+ or CD8+ T cells sorted from blood, taken in a trial of the OX40 agonist ivuxolimab. The receptors here all came from an adult with an advanced solid tumor such as melanoma, head and neck, liver or kidney cancer.

The rearrangement joins TRBV30 to TRBJ1-2; 7 positions match TRBD1. Germline V gene lookup returns CDR1 GTSNPN and CDR2 SVGIG (reference sequence). The V segment lost 3 bases and the J segment 7 bases; nucleotides outside the gene matches: 17. CDR3 size: 16 residues. CDR3 sequence reads: CAWRSWDSALYAGYTF. Written as DNA, the CDR3 is TGTGCCTGGAGGTCCTGGGACAGCGCCCTTTACGCTGGCTACACCTTC.

The J gene is TRBJ1-1, the V gene TRBV27, with TRBD1 matching 12 bases. V shed 5 bases and J 4 bases; nucleotides not matched to a gene: 5. CDR3 length: 15 residues. CDR1 and CDR2 (germline): MNHEY, SMNVEV (reference sequence). The CDR3 protein is CASSPPGQGATEAFF. The DNA of the CDR3 is TGTGCCAGCAGTCCGCCGGGACAGGGGGCCACTGAAGCTTTCTTT.

The J gene is TRBJ1-2, the V gene TRBV9; no clear D. The V and J ends lost 3 bases and 6 bases respectively, with 6 bases between them. The CDR3 runs 11 residues. Germline values: CDR1 SGDLS, CDR2 YYNGEE. The CDR3, as DNA: TGTGCCAGCAGCGCGCTCAATGGCTACACCTTC. It specifies CASSALNGYTF.

The V call is TRBV5-1, the J call TRBJ2-5; 8 positions match TRBD2. This CDR3 spans 14 amino acids. With 1 base clipped from V and 4 bases from J, the junction kept 3 bases outside the gene matches. CDR1 is SGHRS and CDR2 is YFSETQ in the germline V gene. The CDR3 nucleotides read TGCGCCAGCAGCTTGAGCGGGAGAGGAGAGACCCAGTACTTC. It codes for CASSLSGRGETQYF.

This clone showed up just once. This sequence joins TRBV7-8 and TRBJ2-1; D call uncertain. Germline CDR1 and CDR2: SGHVS and FQNEAQ. The CDR3 runs to 13 residues. Trimming took 1 base from V and 7 from J, leaving 8 bases between them. This chain's CDR3 is CASSLGVMNEQFF. The CDR3 DNA reads as TGTGCCAGCAGCTTAGGGGTTATGAATGAGCAGTTCTTC.

V usage is TRBV18 and J usage is TRBJ2-1; 9 positions agree with TRBD2. CDR3 size: 18 residues. With V trimmed by 6 bases and J by 1 base, 13 bases remained unmatched. CDR1 is KGHSH, CDR2 LQKENI, per germline. CDR3 sequence: CASSSTGPSGGSYNEQFF. The CDR3 DNA reads as TGTGCCAGCTCGTCGACAGGACCAAGCGGGGGGTCCTACAATGAGCAGTTCTTC.

The chain carries TRBV7-2 and TRBJ2-3; D not certain. Trimming shortened V by 1 base and J by 6 bases, and 17 bases separated the two germline ends. Germline CDR1 reads SGHTA; CDR2 reads FQGNSA. The CDR3 extends over 16 amino acids. In DNA, the CDR3 is TGTGCCAGCAGCTTAGGAGCCAGGTCAGGTGCCGATACGCAGTATTTT. This sequence encodes CASSLGARSGADTQYF.

The chain uses TRBV19 and TRBJ1-3; no definite D call. Deletions cut 3 bases from V and 2 bases from J, with 11 bases between. Germline V CDR1 and CDR2: LNHDA, SQIVND (reference sequence). The CDR3 runs to 15 residues. The CDR3 protein is CASSIVRGAGNTIYF. CDR3 sequence (DNA): TGTGCCAGTAGTATCGTCCGCGGGGCTGGAAACACCATATATTTT.

The chain carries TRBV7-3 and TRBJ2-1; unclear D gene. CDR1 and CDR2 from the germline V gene are SGHTA and FQGTGA. The CDR3 has 15 amino acids. Trimming pared 0 bases from V and 0 bases from J, leaving 6 bases between. As DNA, the CDR3 is TGTGCCAGCAGCTTAACTAGCAGCTCCTACAATGAGCAGTTCTTC. Translation gives CASSLTSSSYNEQFF.

The chain recombines TRBV19 with TRBJ2-3; TRBD1 might be the D (6 bases). V lost 6 bases and J 0 bases, leaving 16 bases between the germline ends. The CDR3 has 16 residues. Germline V gene data show CDR1 as LNHDA and CDR2 as SQIVND (reference sequence). CDR3 sequence (DNA): TGTGCCAGTAGCAGACGAGGGGGAACTAGCACAGATACGCAGTATTTT. Protein: CASSRRGGTSTDTQYF. The full variable domain, its missing parts supplied by reference TRBV19 and TRBJ2-3, is DGGITQSPKYLFRKEGQNVTLSCEQNLNHDAMYWYRQDPGQGLRLIYYSQIVNDFQKGDIAEGYSVSREKKESFPLTVTSAQKNPTAFYLCASSRRGGTSTDTQYFGPGTRLTVL.

V usage is TRBV11-2 and J usage is TRBJ2-5, with D perhaps matching TRBD1 (6 bases). V was shortened by 5 bases and J by 2 bases, with 18 bases between the two germline ends. The germline V gene has CDR1 SGHAT and CDR2 FQNNGV. There are 16 residues in the CDR3. The CDR3, as DNA: TGTGCCAGCAGCCGACAGGCCGGGACATCTCAAGAGACCCAGTACTTC. This codes for CASSRQAGTSQETQYF.

A few counts support this clone. The genes are TRBV5-1 and TRBJ1-1; 9 nucleotides agree with TRBD1. The length of the CDR3 is 14 residues. The germline V gene has CDR1 SGHRS and CDR2 YFSETQ. V gave up 0 bases and J gave up 3 bases; unmatched junction bases: 0. The DNA for the CDR3 is TGCGCCAGCAGCTTGGGGACAGGGGACACTGAAGCTTTCTTT. Translation gives CASSLGTGDTEAFF.

The rearrangement joins TRBV4-1 to TRBJ2-3; 12 nucleotides align to TRBD2. The V segment lost 1 base and the J segment 10 bases; nucleotides outside the gene matches: 9. The CDR3 extends over 16 amino acids. Germline CDR1 is MGHRA and CDR2 is YSYEKL. CDR3 sequence: CASSQGTSGILRAQYF. CDR3 nucleotide sequence: TGCGCCAGCAGCCAAGGGACTAGCGGGATTCTACGAGCGCAGTATTTT.

V and J are TRBV5-1 and TRBJ2-6; D remains unclear. CDR1 is SGHRS and CDR2 is YFSETQ in the germline V gene. Trimming took off 4 bases at V and 2 bases at J, with 10 bases between the two ends. The CDR3 covers 15 residues. The CDR3 is CASSMTAAGANVLTF. Written as DNA, the CDR3 is TGCGCCAGCAGCATGACCGCCGCTGGGGCCAACGTCCTGACTTTC.

The chain employs TRBV11-3 and TRBJ2-1; 12 nucleotides line up with TRBD2. The J segment lost 6 bases and the V segment lost 2 bases, leaving 2 bases of the junction unmatched. The CDR3 runs to 15 residues. Looked up from germline, CDR1 is SGHNT and CDR2 is YENEEA. In nucleotides, the CDR3 is TGTGCCAGCAGCTTACAACTAGCGGGAGGCAATGAGCAGTTCTTC. Encoded protein: CASSLQLAGGNEQFF.

This chain connects TRBV4-1 to TRBJ2-5; D is unclear. Trimming left V 5 bases short and J 5 bases short, with 15 bases between. The CDR3 is 14 amino acids. Per the germline V gene, CDR1 is MGHRA and CDR2 is YSYEKL. The CDR3 protein is CASSNPTVKETQYF. Here the CDR3 DNA reads TGCGCCAGCAGCAACCCGACGGTCAAGGAGACCCAGTACTTC.

This clone is deemed medium-sized. The DNA for the CDR3 is TGTGCCAGCAGTCCCGCCGACTACCGGAGTGAGCAGTTCTTC. This sequence encodes CASSPADYRSEQFF. J is TRBJ2-1 and V is TRBV28; D is perhaps TRBD2 (5 bases). The V and J ends lost 5 bases and 9 bases respectively, with 17 bases between them. Germline CDR1 reads MDHEN; CDR2 reads SYDVKM. CDR3 size: 14 residues.

The CDR3 DNA is TGCGCCAGCAGCTGGGGACAGGGGGAAAAACTGTTTTTT. It specifies CASSWGQGEKLFF. The chain combines TRBV5-1 with TRBJ1-4; 10 bases align to TRBD1. The CDR3 has 13 amino acids. V shed 3 bases and J 8 bases; nucleotides not matched to a gene: 1. The germline V gene has CDR1 SGHRS and CDR2 YFSETQ.

This rearrangement joins TRBV7-9 to TRBJ1-1; D is perhaps TRBD1 (5 bases). Germline V CDR1 and CDR2: SEHNR, FQNEAQ (reference sequence). The germline V and J ends were trimmed by 0 bases and 5 bases, with 10 bases remaining between them. There are 14 residues in the CDR3. This CDR3 is CASSLAGGETEAFF. CDR3 DNA: TGTGCCAGCAGCTTAGCGGGGGGGGAGACTGAAGCTTTCTTT.

The chain has TRBV7-8 and TRBJ2-7; D remains ambiguous. V lost 3 bases, J lost 7 bases, and 13 bases lay in between. Germline CDR1 is SGHVS and CDR2 is FQNEAQ. This CDR3 comprises 13 residues. DNA for the CDR3: TGTGCCAGCAGCTTTGTGCAGGTGGGGGAGCAGTACTTC. Its protein product is CASSFVQVGEQYF.